The 3 T cell receptor beta chains given below trace back to one sample, sequenced in a study of cytomegalovirus exposure and HLA in healthy donors. The PCR had 60 Vbeta and 13 Jbeta primers. Some clones are missing from TCRdb's copy, which holds only in-frame ones; the method was immunoSEQ multiplex PCR. This sample yields some 130,000 clones, of which roughly 80% are seen a single time; 7.3% belongs to the top ten. Sequencing used PBMCs. Receptor source: a male donor in good health and CMV-seronegative.

V is TRBV25-1 and J is TRBJ1-6; 7 bases are a match to TRBD1. Germline values: CDR1 MGHDK, CDR2 SYGVNS. This CDR3 contains 15 residues. V was clipped by 1 base and J by 5 bases; unmatched bases: 2. DNA of the CDR3: TGTGCCAGCAGTGAATTTCAGGGGGATAATTCACCCCTCCACTTT. Translation: CASSEFQGDNSPLHF.

The chain carries TRBV4-2 and TRBJ2-1; D remains ambiguous. This CDR3 has 17 amino acids. Between the trimmed V and J ends, which lost 4 bases and 0 bases, there was a span of 16 bases. Germline values: CDR1 LGHNA, CDR2 YNFKEQ. The CDR3 protein is CASSPARGGSSYNEQFF. CDR3 nucleotide sequence: TGTGCCAGCAGCCCCGCCCGCGGCGGAAGCTCCTACAATGAGCAGTTCTTC.

V gene TRBV7-8 combines with J gene TRBJ1-1, with D maybe TRBD1 (6 bases). CDR3 length: 16 residues. The germline V gene has CDR1 SGHVS and CDR2 FQNEAQ. Trimming removed 0 bases from V and 4 bases from J, with 15 bases in between. The chain's CDR3 is CASSLASQGSGTEAFF. For the CDR3, the DNA is TGTGCCAGCAGCTTAGCGTCTCAGGGGTCGGGCACTGAAGCTTTCTTT.